The source of this T cell receptor beta chain is a study of PD-L1 blockade in urothelial cancer. Study-wide background: Previous chemotherapy exposure amounted to 0 to 3 regimens for patients. Blood samples had a median of around 150,000 T cells. Once treatment had started, blood was analyzed at 3 weeks (second dose) and again at 6 weeks. Study-level findings and limits: For durable-benefit patients, tumor-associated blood clones expanded more at 3 weeks.

Profiling relied on immunoSEQ multiplex PCR, and the TCRdb table lists in-frame clones only, not all of them. Here the sample spans tens of thousands of clones, more than 80% being singletons. Germline V gene sequence: CDR1 ENHRY, CDR2 SYGVKD. V was clipped by 6 bases and J by 5 bases; unmatched bases: 8. This CDR3 region has 15 residues. With respect to this clone: Its specificity is not known.

Time point given: peripheral blood 6 weeks after treatment start. Sequences were derived from PBMCs, sampled around atezolizumab (anti-PD-L1) treatment. This sequence joins TRBV10-3 and TRBJ2-7; 12 bases agree with TRBD2. This sequence originates from a man in his 70s with urothelial cancer. The CDR3 sequence is CAIRGLAGPFDEQYF. CDR3 sequence (DNA): TGTGCCATCAGAGGACTAGCGGGACCGTTTGACGAGCAGTACTTC.